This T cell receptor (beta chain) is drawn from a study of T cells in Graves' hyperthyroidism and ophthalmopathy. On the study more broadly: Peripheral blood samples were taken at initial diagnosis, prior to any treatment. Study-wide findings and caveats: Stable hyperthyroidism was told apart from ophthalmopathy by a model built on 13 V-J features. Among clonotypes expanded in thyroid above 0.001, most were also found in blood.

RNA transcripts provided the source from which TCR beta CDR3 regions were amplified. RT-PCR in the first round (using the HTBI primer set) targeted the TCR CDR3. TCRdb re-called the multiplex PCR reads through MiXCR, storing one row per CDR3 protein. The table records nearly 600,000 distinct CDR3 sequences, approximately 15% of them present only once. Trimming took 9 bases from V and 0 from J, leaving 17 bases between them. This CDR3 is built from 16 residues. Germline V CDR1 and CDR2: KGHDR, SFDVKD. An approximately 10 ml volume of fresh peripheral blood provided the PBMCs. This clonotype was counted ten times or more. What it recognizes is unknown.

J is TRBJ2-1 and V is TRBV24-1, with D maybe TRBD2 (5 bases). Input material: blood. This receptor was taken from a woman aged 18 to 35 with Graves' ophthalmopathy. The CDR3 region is CATRRFSRSSYNEQFF. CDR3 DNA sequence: TGTGCCACCCGGAGGTTCTCGAGGAGCTCCTACAATGAGCAGTTCTTC.